These T cell receptor beta chains were read from a single sample in a study of neurological immune-mediated disorders. Via MiXCR, TCRdb re-called the 5' RACE reads, giving one row per CDR3 protein. The sample carries about 33,000 distinct CDR3 sequences, 10% to 15% recorded once. Source material: PBMCs. The receptor set was obtained from a woman in her forties in good health. Each CDR3 is given with its conserved first and last residue.

CDR3 protein	J gene	V gene
CASSLKSIYGYTF	TRBJ1-2	TRBV7-2
CASSEGGQGPKNIQYF	TRBJ2-4	TRBV10-1
CASSLWTSGNTGELFF	TRBJ2-2	TRBV5-1
CSALPLVAGGPYEQYF	TRBJ2-7	TRBV20-1
CASSQEVQGFYGYTF	TRBJ1-2	TRBV4-3
CASSEIAGVTYEQYF	TRBJ2-7	TRBV6-1
CAGSPRLASQETQYF	TRBJ2-5	TRBV6-1
CASSDAGGSSYNEQFF	TRBJ2-1	TRBV6-4
CRGDNNYGYTF	TRBJ1-2	TRBV20-1
CSARGTGRNTEAFF	TRBJ1-1	TRBV20-1
CSVETTSWYEQFF	TRBJ2-1	TRBV29-1